This entry features one TCR beta chain sequence. The PCR used 60 Vbeta and 13 Jbeta primers. Produced via immunoSEQ multiplex PCR; TCRdb's table is partial and in-frame only. The sample shows approximately 150,000 clones, 75% to 80% of them seen only once. The entry originates in a study of cytomegalovirus exposure and HLA in healthy donors. V lost 5 bases to trimming and J lost 3 bases, with 10 bases between them. Germline V gene data show CDR1 as MNHEY and CDR2 as SMNVEV (reference sequence). This CDR3 is built from 14 residues. The receptor's source is a man aged 35-49 years in good health and CMV-seropositive. The chain combines TRBV27 with TRBJ2-2; D might be TRBD1 (6 bases). Sequenced sample: PBMCs. In DNA form, the CDR3 reads TGTGCCAGCAGTGTGACAGGCCACACCGGGGAGCTGTTTTTT. This gives the protein CASSVTGHTGELFF.